Shown below are 4 T cell receptor beta chains from a single sample sequenced in a study of T cell responses to AZD1222 COVID-19 vaccine. Assay: immunoSEQ multiplex PCR; the TCRdb copy retains only in-frame clones and omits some. The sample gives approximately 120,000 clones, nearly 90% of which show up once; over 5% is in the top ten. This specimen consisted of peripheral blood, obtained 28 days after the second AZD1222 dose. The source is an adult who received the AZD1222 COVID-19 vaccine.

The rearrangement links TRBV30 to TRBJ1-5; D is unresolved. This CDR3 contains 12 residues. The germline V gene has CDR1 GTSNPN and CDR2 SVGIG (reference sequence). V lost 4 bases, J lost 7 bases, and 11 bases lay in between. The DNA for the CDR3 is TGTGCCTGGAAACGGGGAGGCCAGCCCCAGCATTTT. This sequence encodes CAWKRGGQPQHF.

The rearrangement links TRBV29-1 to TRBJ2-5; D is possibly TRBD2 (6 bases). Between the trimmed V and J ends, which lost 7 bases and 2 bases, there was a span of 17 bases. The CDR3 runs to 14 residues. Germline assignment: CDR1 SQVTM and CDR2 ANQGSEA. For the CDR3, the DNA is TGCAGCGCACTCAGAGGGACTGCGCAAGAGACCCAGTACTTC. Encoded protein: CSALRGTAQETQYF.

The rearrangement links TRBV7-2 to TRBJ1-5; D remains unclear. The CDR3 spans 12 residues. CDR1 SGHTA and CDR2 FQGNSA come from the germline V gene. The V end lost 5 bases, the J end lost 7 bases, and 9 bases lay between the germline ends. The CDR3 nucleotides are TGTGCCAGCAGCCCGTTCGGGCAGCCCCAGCATTTT. Its translation is CASSPFGQPQHF.

The chain carries TRBV27 and TRBJ1-6; D is undetermined. The germline V and J ends were trimmed by 3 bases and 7 bases, with 4 bases remaining between them. This CDR3 region has 12 residues. Per germline, CDR1 MNHEY and CDR2 SMNVEV (reference sequence). The CDR3 sequence is CASSFPNSPLHF. The CDR3 DNA reads TGTGCCAGCAGTTTCCCCAATTCACCCCTCCACTTT.